A single sample gave rise to the 8 T cell receptor beta chains below, sequenced in a study of OX40 agonist ivuxolimab in advanced cancers. Method: immunoSEQ multiplex PCR; TCRdb's copy keeps in-frame clones and lacks some. Counted here are roughly 58,000 clones, over 90% occurring once; the ten biggest clones make up approximately 20%. Sequencing was performed on CD4+ or CD8+ T cells sorted from blood, taken in a trial of the OX40 agonist ivuxolimab. These TCRs come from an adult with an advanced solid tumor such as melanoma, head and neck, liver or kidney cancer.

The chain links TRBV4-3 to TRBJ2-7, with D possibly being TRBD1 or TRBD2 (5 bases each). V shed 1 base and J shed 3 bases, with 13 bases lying between them. This CDR3 region has 15 residues. Germline CDR1 is LGHNA and CDR2 is YSLEER. Written as DNA, the CDR3 is TGCGCCAGCAGCCAAGCTAGGGGACGGAACTACGAGCAGTACTTC. This codes for CASSQARGRNYEQYF.

This clone appeared once. The V gene is TRBV27, the J gene TRBJ2-7, with TRBD1 matching 7 bases. This CDR3 has 14 amino acids. V lost 5 bases to trimming and J lost 2 bases; unmatched junction nucleotides: 6. Germline assignment: CDR1 MNHEY and CDR2 SMNVEV (reference sequence). Here the CDR3 DNA reads TGTGCCAGCAGTCCGGGGACAGTCGCCTACGAGCAGTACTTC. Its protein product is CASSPGTVAYEQYF.

This clone was seen a single time. V and J are TRBV27 and TRBJ2-1, with a possible D match to TRBD2 (5 bases). This CDR3 contains 13 residues. V lost 6 bases and J lost 9, with 15 bases in between. Germline V CDR1 and CDR2: MNHEY, SMNVEV (reference sequence). CDR3 DNA: TGTGCCAGCAGCCCGGGGAGCGAGGGTGAGCAGTTCTTC. Its translation: CASSPGSEGEQFF.

The CDR3 nucleotides read TGTGCCAGCAGCTCCGGGACTAGCGGGAACTACGAGCAGTACTTC. Translating gives CASSSGTSGNYEQYF. The chain carries TRBV5-4 and TRBJ2-7; 13 bases fit TRBD2. Per the germline V gene, CDR1 is SGHNT and CDR2 is YYREEE (reference sequence). Unmatched junction bases numbered 3, after V lost 3 bases and J lost 3 bases. CDR3 length: 15 residues.

This chain uses TRBV10-3 with TRBJ2-1, with a weak D call TRBD1 (6 bases). The length of the CDR3 is 13 residues. Trimming took off 10 bases at V and 1 base at J, with 11 bases between the two ends. Germline V lookup: CDR1 ENHRY, CDR2 SYGVKD. CDR3 sequence reads: CASTGSSYNEQFF. CDR3 DNA: TGTGCCAGCACAGGGAGTTCCTACAATGAGCAGTTCTTC.

V usage is TRBV19 and J usage is TRBJ2-7; possible D gene TRBD2, 6 bases. Looked up from germline, CDR1 is LNHDA and CDR2 is SQIVND (reference sequence). Trimming left V 0 bases short and J 7 bases short, with 7 bases between. The CDR3 extends over 12 amino acids. This CDR3 is CASSIDGGEQYF. The DNA of the CDR3 is TGTGCCAGTAGTATAGATGGGGGGGAGCAGTACTTC.

The rearrangement joins TRBV19 to TRBJ2-7, with D uncertain. The ends were cut back, 5 bases at V and 6 bases at J, with 8 bases in the middle. Germline V gene data show CDR1 as LNHDA and CDR2 as SQIVND (reference sequence). The CDR3 loop spans 11 amino acids. The CDR3: CASSFRGEQYF. The CDR3 DNA follows: TGTGCCAGTAGTTTCCGCGGCGAGCAGTACTTC. The complete variable domain, with remaining parts taken from reference TRBV19 and TRBJ2-7, reads DGGITQSPKYLFRKEGQNVTLSCEQNLNHDAMYWYRQDPGQGLRLIYYSQIVNDFQKGDIAEGYSVSREKKESFPLTVTSAQKNPTAFYLCASSFRGEQYFGPGTRLTVT.

The chain employs TRBV28 and TRBJ2-1; 7 bases are a match to TRBD1. V gave up 6 bases and J gave up 2 bases; unmatched junction bases: 10. The CDR3 covers 16 residues. The germline V gene encodes CDR1 MDHEN and CDR2 SYDVKM. CDR3 loop: CASRQWAGTAYNEQFF. CDR3 nucleotides: TGTGCCAGCAGACAGTGGGCCGGGACAGCCTACAATGAGCAGTTCTTC. The full variable domain, rest sourced from reference TRBV28 and TRBJ2-1, is DVKVTQSSRYLVKRTGEKVFLECVQDMDHENMFWYRQDPGLGLRLIYFSYDVKMKEKGDIPEGYSVSREKKERFSLILESASTNQTSMYLCASRQWAGTAYNEQFFGPGTRLTVL.